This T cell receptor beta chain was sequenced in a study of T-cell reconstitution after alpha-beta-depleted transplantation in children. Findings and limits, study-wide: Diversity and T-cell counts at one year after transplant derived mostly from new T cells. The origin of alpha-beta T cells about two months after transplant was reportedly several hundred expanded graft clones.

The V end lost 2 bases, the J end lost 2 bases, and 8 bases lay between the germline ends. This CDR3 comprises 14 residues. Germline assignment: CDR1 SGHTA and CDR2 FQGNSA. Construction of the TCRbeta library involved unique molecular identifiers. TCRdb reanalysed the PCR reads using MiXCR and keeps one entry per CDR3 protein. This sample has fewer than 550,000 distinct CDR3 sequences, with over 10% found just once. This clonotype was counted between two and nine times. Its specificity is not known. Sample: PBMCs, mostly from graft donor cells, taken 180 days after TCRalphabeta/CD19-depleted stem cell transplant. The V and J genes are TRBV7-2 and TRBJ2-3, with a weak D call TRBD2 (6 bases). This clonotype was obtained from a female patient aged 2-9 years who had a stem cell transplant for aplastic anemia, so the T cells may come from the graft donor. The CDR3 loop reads CASSLRRATDTQYF. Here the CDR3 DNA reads TGTGCCAGCAGCTTAAGGAGGGCCACAGATACGCAGTATTTT.